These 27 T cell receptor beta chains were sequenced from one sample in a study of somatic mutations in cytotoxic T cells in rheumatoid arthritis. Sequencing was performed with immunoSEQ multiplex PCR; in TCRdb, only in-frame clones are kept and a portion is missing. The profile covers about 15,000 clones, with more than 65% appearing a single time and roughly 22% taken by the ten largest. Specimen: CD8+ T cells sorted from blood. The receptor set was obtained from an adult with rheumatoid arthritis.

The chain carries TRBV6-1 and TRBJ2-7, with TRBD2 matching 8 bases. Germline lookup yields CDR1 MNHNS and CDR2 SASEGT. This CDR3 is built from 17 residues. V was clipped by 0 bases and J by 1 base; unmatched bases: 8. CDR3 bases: TGTGCCAGCAGTGAAGCCCCCGAGGAGCGGGAGTCCTACGAGCAGTACTTC. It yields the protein CASSEAPEERESYEQYF.

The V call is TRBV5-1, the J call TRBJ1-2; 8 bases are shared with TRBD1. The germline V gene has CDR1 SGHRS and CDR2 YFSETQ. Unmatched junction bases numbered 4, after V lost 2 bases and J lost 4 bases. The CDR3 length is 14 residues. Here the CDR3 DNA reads TGCGCCAGCAGCTTAAACAGGGGGAGCTATGGCTACACCTTC. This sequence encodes CASSLNRGSYGYTF.

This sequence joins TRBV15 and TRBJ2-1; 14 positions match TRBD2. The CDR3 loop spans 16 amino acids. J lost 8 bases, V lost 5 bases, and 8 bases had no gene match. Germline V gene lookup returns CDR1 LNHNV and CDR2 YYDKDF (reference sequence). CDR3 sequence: CATSGGLGLAGDEQFF. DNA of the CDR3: TGTGCCACCAGCGGTGGACTGGGACTAGCGGGAGATGAGCAGTTCTTC.

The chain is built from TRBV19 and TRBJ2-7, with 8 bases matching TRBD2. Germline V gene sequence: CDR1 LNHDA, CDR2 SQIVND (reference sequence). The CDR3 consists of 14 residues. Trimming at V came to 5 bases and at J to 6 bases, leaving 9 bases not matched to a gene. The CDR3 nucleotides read TGTGCCAGTAGTTTGACAGGACTAGCTGGCGAGCAGTACTTC. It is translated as CASSLTGLAGEQYF.

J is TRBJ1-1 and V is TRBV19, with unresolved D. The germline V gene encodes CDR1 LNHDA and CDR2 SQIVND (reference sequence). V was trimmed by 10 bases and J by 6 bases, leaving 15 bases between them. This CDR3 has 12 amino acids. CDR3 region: CATRAPQPEAFF. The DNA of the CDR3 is TGTGCCACCCGGGCCCCCCAGCCTGAAGCTTTCTTT.

The CDR3 nucleotides are TGTGCCAGCAGCTCCGAACTAGCGGGAGGCCACAATGAGCAGTTCTTC. Translation: CASSSELAGGHNEQFF. This chain uses TRBV13 with TRBJ2-1; the match to TRBD2 covers 12 bases. This CDR3 spans 16 amino acids. The ends lost 4 bases at V and 5 bases at J; junction bases unmatched: 6. Per germline, CDR1 PRHDT and CDR2 FYEKMQ (reference sequence).

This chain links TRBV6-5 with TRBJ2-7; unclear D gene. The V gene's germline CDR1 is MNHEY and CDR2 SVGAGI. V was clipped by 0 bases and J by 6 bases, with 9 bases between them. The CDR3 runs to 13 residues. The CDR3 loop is CASSYSSRFEQYF. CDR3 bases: TGTGCCAGCAGTTACTCGAGTCGGTTCGAGCAGTACTTC.

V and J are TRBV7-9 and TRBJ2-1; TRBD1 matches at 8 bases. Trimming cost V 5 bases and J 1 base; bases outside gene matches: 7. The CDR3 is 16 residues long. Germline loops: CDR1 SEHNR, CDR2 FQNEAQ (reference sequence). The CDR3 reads CASSPRTGSSYNEQFF. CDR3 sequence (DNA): TGTGCCAGCAGCCCCAGGACAGGGAGTTCCTACAATGAGCAGTTCTTC.

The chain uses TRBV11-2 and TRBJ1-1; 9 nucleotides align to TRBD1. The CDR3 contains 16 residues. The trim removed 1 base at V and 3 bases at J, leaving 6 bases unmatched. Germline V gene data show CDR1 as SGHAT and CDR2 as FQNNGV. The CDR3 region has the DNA TGTGCCAGCAGCTTAGTTCGGACAGGGGTCTACACTGAAGCTTTCTTT. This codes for CASSLVRTGVYTEAFF.

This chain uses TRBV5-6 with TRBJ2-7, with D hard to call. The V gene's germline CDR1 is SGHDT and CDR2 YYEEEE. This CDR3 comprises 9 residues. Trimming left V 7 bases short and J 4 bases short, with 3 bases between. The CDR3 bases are TGTGCCAGCCTATACGAGCAGTACTTC. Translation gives CASLYEQYF. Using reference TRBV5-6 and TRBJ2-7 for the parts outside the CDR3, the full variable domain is DAGVTQSPTHLIKTRGQQVTLRCSPKSGHDTVSWYQQALGQGPQFIFQYYEEEERQRGNFPDRFSGHQFPNYSSELNVNALLLGDSALYLCASLYEQYFGPGTRLTVT.

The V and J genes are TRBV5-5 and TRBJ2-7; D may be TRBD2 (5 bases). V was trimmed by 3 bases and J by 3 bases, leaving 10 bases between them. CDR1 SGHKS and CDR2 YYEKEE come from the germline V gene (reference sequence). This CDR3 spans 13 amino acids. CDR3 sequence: CASSWTVSYEQYF. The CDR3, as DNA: TGTGCCAGCAGCTGGACTGTTAGCTACGAGCAGTACTTC.

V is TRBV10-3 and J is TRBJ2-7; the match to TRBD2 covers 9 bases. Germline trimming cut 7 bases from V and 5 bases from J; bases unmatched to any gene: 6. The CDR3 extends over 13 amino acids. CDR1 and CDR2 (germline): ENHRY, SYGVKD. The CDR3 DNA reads TGTGCCATCATAGCGGGAGAAACTCACGAGCAGTACTTC. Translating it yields CAIIAGETHEQYF.

DNA of the CDR3: TGTGCCAGCAGCGTAGCTGGGTCAGGGGCTAACTATGGCTACACCTTC. Protein sequence: CASSVAGSGANYGYTF. This chain uses TRBV9 with TRBJ1-2; a possible D gene is TRBD1 (6 bases). The CDR3 is made up of 16 amino acids. The V gene's germline CDR1 is SGDLS and CDR2 YYNGEE. V lost 0 bases to trimming and J lost 0 bases, with 12 bases between them.

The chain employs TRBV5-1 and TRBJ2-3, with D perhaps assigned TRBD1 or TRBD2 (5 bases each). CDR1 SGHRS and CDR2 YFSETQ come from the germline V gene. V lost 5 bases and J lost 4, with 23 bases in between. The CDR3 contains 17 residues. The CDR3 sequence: CASRQSSMGELPDTQYF. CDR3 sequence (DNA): TGCGCCAGCAGGCAGTCTTCTATGGGGGAGTTACCAGATACGCAGTATTTT.

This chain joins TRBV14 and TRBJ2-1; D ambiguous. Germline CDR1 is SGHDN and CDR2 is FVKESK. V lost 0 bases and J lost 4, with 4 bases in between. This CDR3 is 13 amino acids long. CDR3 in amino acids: CASSQDRYNEQFF. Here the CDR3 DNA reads TGTGCCAGCAGCCAAGACCGTTACAATGAGCAGTTCTTC.

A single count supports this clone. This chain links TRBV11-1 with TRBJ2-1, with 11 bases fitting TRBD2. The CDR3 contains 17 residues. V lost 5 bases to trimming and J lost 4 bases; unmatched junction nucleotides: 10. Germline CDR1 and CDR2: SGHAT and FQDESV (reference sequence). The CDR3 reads CASSPPGLAGIYNEQFF. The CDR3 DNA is TGTGCCAGCAGCCCACCAGGACTAGCGGGTATTTACAATGAGCAGTTCTTC.

This chain's CDR3 is CASSLALGLAGADTQYF. In nucleotides, the CDR3 is TGTGCCAGCAGCTTGGCGTTGGGACTAGCGGGAGCAGATACGCAGTATTTT. The chain joins TRBV5-6 to TRBJ2-3, with 14 bases that match TRBD2. The ends lost 0 bases at V and 4 bases at J; junction bases unmatched: 4. CDR3 length: 17 residues. Germline-derived CDR1 and CDR2 are SGHDT and YYEEEE.

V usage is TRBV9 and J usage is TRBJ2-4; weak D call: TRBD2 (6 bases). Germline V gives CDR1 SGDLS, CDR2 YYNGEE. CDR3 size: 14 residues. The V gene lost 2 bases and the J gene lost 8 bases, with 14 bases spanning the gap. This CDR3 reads CASSVRGLEDIQYF. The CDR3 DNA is TGTGCCAGCAGCGTCCGGGGACTCGAGGACATTCAGTACTTC.

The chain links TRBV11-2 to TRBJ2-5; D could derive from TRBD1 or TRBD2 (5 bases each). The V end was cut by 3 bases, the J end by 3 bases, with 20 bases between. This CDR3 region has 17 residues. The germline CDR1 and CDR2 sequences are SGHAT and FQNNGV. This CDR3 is CASSLARLGVAEETQYF. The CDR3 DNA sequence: TGTGCCAGCAGCTTGGCCCGATTGGGGGTAGCAGAAGAGACCCAGTACTTC.

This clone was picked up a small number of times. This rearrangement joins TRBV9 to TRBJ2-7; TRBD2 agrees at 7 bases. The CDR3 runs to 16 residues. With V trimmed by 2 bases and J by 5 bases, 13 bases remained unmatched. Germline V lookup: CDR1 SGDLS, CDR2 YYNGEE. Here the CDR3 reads CASSVNRDYPSHEQYF. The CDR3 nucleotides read TGTGCCAGCAGCGTCAACCGGGACTACCCTTCCCACGAGCAGTACTTC.

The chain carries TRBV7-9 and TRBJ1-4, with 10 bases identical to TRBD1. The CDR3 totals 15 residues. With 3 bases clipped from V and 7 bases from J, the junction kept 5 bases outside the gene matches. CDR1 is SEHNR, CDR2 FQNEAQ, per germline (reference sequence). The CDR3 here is CASSFGGTGVEKLFF. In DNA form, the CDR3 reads TGTGCCAGCAGCTTCGGTGGGACAGGGGTTGAAAAACTGTTTTTT.

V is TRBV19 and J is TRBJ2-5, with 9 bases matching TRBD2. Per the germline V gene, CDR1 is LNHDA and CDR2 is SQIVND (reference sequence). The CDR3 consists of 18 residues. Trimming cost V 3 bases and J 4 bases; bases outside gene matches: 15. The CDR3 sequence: CASSIRGSGAGGGETQYF. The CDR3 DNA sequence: TGTGCCAGTAGTATCCGGGGGAGCGGAGCGGGAGGTGGAGAGACCCAGTACTTC.

CDR3 protein: CASSQFAVADTQYF. CDR3 in DNA: TGCGCCAGCAGCCAATTCGCTGTTGCAGATACGCAGTATTTT. J is TRBJ2-3 and V is TRBV4-1; no clear D. This CDR3 has 14 residues. Germline CDR1 is MGHRA and CDR2 is YSYEKL. V shed 2 bases and J shed 4 bases, with 10 bases lying between them.

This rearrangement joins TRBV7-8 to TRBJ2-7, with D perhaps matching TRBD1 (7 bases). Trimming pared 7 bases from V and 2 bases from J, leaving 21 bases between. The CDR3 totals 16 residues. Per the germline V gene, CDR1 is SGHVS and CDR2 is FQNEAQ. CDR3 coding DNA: TGTGCCAGCACCCCTGGGGCCCGCAGGGGGGCCTACGAGCAGTACTTC. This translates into CASTPGARRGAYEQYF.

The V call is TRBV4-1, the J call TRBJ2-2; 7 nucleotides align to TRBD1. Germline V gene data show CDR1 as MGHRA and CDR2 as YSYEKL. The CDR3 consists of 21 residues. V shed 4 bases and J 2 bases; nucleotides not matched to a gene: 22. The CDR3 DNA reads TGCGCCAGCAGCCCCCTAGGTAGGTCGATAAGGACAGGAAAAAACACCGGGGAGCTGTTTTTT. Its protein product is CASSPLGRSIRTGKNTGELFF.

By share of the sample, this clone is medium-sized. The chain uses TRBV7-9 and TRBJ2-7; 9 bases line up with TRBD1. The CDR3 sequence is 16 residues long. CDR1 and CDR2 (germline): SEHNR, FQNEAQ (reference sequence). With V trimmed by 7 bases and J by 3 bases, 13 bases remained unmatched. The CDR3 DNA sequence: TGTGCCAGCACTCATTCCGGACAGGGGAAGGGCTACGAGCAGTACTTC. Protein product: CASTHSGQGKGYEQYF.

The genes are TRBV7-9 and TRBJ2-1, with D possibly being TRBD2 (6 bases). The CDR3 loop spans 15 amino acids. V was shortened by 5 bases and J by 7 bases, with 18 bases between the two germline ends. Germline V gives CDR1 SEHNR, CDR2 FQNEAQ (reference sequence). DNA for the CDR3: TGTGCCAGCAGCGACGGACTACTACCTACGAATGAGCAGTTCTTC. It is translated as CASSDGLLPTNEQFF.